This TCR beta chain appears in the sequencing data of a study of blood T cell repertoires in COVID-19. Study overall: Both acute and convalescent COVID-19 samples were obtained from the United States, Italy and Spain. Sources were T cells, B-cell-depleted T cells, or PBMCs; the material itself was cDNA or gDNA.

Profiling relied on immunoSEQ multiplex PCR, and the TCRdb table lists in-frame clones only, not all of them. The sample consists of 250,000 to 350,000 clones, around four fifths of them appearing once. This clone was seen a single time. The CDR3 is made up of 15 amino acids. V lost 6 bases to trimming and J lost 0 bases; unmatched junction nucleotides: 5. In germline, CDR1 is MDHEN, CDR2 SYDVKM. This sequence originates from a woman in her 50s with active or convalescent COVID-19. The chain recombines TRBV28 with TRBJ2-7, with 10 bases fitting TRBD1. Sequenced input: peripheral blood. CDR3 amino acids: CASRTTGGASYEQYF. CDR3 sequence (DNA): TGTGCCAGCAGAACGACAGGGGGCGCCTCCTACGAGCAGTACTTC.